This is a list of T cell receptor beta chains from one sample in a study of OX40 agonist ivuxolimab in advanced cancers. Repertoires were generated with immunoSEQ multiplex PCR, while TCRdb's copy carries only in-frame clones and drops some. The sample includes about 67,000 clones, roughly 81% seen only once; the top ten take roughly 2%. The sequencing here drew on CD4+ or CD8+ T cells sorted from blood, taken in a trial of the OX40 agonist ivuxolimab. These receptors were collected from an adult with an advanced solid tumor such as melanoma, head and neck, liver or kidney cancer. The CDR3 runs from the conserved cysteine through the conserved F or W. The order of the fields is clone size, J gene, D gene, V gene, CDR3 DNA, CDR3 protein. D genes are given only for firm matches. Expanded clones are given a class, and other clones once, few, many or no size at all.

>.|TRBJ2-2|TRBD1|TRBV7-2
TGTGCCAGCAGCACCGGGACAGGGGGTGCCGGGGAGCTGTTTTTT
CASSTGTGGAGELFF
>.|TRBJ1-4|.|TRBV18
TGTGCCAGCTCACCGGACAGACGGGCCGGCGAAAAACTGTTTTTT
CASSPDRRAGEKLFF
>.|TRBJ2-3|.|TRBV14
TGTGCCAGCAGCCAAGGGAGGCTAGCCACAGATACGCAGTATTTT
CASSQGRLATDTQYF
>.|TRBJ2-3|.|TRBV9
TGTGCCAGCAGCGTGATAGCGAGGACAGATACGCAGTATTTT
CASSVIARTDTQYF
>.|TRBJ1-5|.|TRBV21-1
TGTGCCAGCAGCAAAGGTCCCTTCGGGGGCTGGAATCAGCCCCAGCATTTT
CASSKGPFGGWNQPQHF
>.|TRBJ1-3|.|TRBV2
TGTGCCAGCAGTGAAGAGGGGACGGCTCTGGGGAACACCATATATTTT
CASSEEGTALGNTIYF
>many|TRBJ1-2|.|TRBV30
TGTGCCTGGATCAGCGTTACCTATGGCTACACCTTC
CAWISVTYGYTF
>few|TRBJ1-1|.|TRBV28
TGTGCCAGCAGTTTAGTTGACCTTATGAACACTGAAGCTTTCTTT
CASSLVDLMNTEAFF
>.|TRBJ2-1|.|TRBV5-4
TGTGCCAGCAGTTTCGACTCTTACAATGAGCAGTTCTTC
CASSFDSYNEQFF
>.|TRBJ2-6|.|TRBV5-1
TGCGCCAGCAGCTACTCTGGGGCCAACGTCCTGACTTTC
CASSYSGANVLTF
>once|TRBJ2-3|TRBD2|TRBV9
TGTGCCAGCAGCGACCGGGGAGGGAGAGATACGCAGTATTTT
CASSDRGGRDTQYF
>.|TRBJ2-3|.|TRBV7-2
TGTGCCAGCACCGGGGCGTCGTACACAGATACGCAGTATTTT
CASTGASYTDTQYF
>.|TRBJ1-1|.|TRBV2
TGTGCCAGCAGTACTTCTCCCGTAGAAGCTTTCTTT
CASSTSPVEAFF
>.|TRBJ2-7|TRBD2|TRBV5-4
TGTGCCAGCAGCTTGGACGTGGGAGGGCCCCACGAGCAGTACTTC
CASSLDVGGPHEQYF
>once|TRBJ1-1|.|TRBV19
TGTGCCAGTAGGGGACAGAACACTGAAGCTTTCTTT
CASRGQNTEAFF
>.|TRBJ1-3|.|TRBV18
TGTGCCAGCTCACCACGAATCAGCCCTACCTCTGGAAACACCATATATTTT
CASSPRISPTSGNTIYF
>.|TRBJ1-1|TRBD1|TRBV18
TGTGCCAGCTCACCAGACAGGGTCGGACGGACTGAAGCTTTCTTT
CASSPDRVGRTEAFF
>.|TRBJ1-5|TRBD1|TRBV7-2
TGTGCCAGCAGCTGGACAGGGTTCAGCAATCAGCCCCAGCATTTT
CASSWTGFSNQPQHF
>few|TRBJ1-1|.|TRBV10-3
TGTGCCATCAGTGAGGCAAGAGGGAGCACTGAAGCTTTCTTT
CAISEARGSTEAFF
>.|TRBJ2-5|TRBD2|TRBV15
TGTGCCACCAGCAGAGGTATAACTAGCGGGGAACAAGAGACCCAGTACTTC
CATSRGITSGEQETQYF
>once|TRBJ2-3|TRBD2|TRBV7-3
TGTGCCAGCAGCTTAATAGTTAGCGGGAGAAATACGCAGTATTTT
CASSLIVSGRNTQYF
>once|TRBJ1-5|.|TRBV15
TGTGCCACCAGCAGGGGTTCCAATCAGCCCCAGCATTTT
CATSRGSNQPQHF
>.|TRBJ2-7|TRBD1|TRBV14
TGTGCCAGCAGCCTGGACAGGTTAGTATACGAGCAGTACTTC
CASSLDRLVYEQYF
>.|TRBJ1-5|.|TRBV7-8
TGTGCCAGCAGCTTGACGGGGGTCTCTCAGCCCCAGCATTTT
CASSLTGVSQPQHF
>once|TRBJ1-2|.|TRBV28
TGTGCCAGCAGCGACCCAGGGTCCTATGGCTACACCTTC
CASSDPGSYGYTF
>.|TRBJ2-5|.|TRBV9
TGTGCCAGCAGCGTAGGGGCGGGCACCCTACAAGAGACCCAGTACTTC
CASSVGAGTLQETQYF
>.|TRBJ1-5|.|TRBV4-1
TGCGCCAGCAGCCACCCCTTATGGGAACGCAATCAGCCCCAGCATTTT
CASSHPLWERNQPQHF
>.|TRBJ1-5|.|TRBV30
TGTGCCTGGAGTGTAAGGCATCCCAGTCAGCCCCAGCATTTT
CAWSVRHPSQPQHF
>.|TRBJ2-7|.|TRBV18
TGTGCCAGCTCACCCGGCCGGGGTTTAGCTTACGAGCAGTACTTC
CASSPGRGLAYEQYF
>.|TRBJ2-1|TRBD1|TRBV6-6
TGTGCCAGCAGAACCGGGACAGCTTACAATGAGCAGTTCTTC
CASRTGTAYNEQFF
>.|TRBJ2-5|.|TRBV5-1
TGCGCCAGCAGCTTTACGGGGGAAGAGACCCAGTACTTC
CASSFTGEETQYF
>.|TRBJ2-7|TRBD1|TRBV28
TGTGCCAGCAGTCGCCCGGGACAGGGGGCCGAGGAGCAGTACTTC
CASSRPGQGAEEQYF
>.|TRBJ2-3|TRBD2|TRBV9
TGTGCCAGCACCCCTATGTCGGGAGGGCCGACAGATACGCAGTATTTT
CASTPMSGGPTDTQYF
>.|TRBJ2-3|TRBD2|TRBV4-2
TGTGCCAGCAGCCAAGGGGACTACAGCACAGATACGCAGTATTTT
CASSQGDYSTDTQYF
>.|TRBJ1-5|.|TRBV9
TGTGCCAGCAGCCCCAGGGGCGGCAATCAGCCCCAGCATTTT
CASSPRGGNQPQHF
>.|TRBJ2-2|.|TRBV28
TGTGCCAGCAGTTTTGACAGGACCGGGGAGCTGTTTTTT
CASSFDRTGELFF
>.|TRBJ2-7|TRBD2|TRBV5-1
TGCGCCAGCACCCCCCTAGCGGGACGGTCCTACGAGCAGTACTTC
CASTPLAGRSYEQYF
>.|TRBJ2-1|TRBD2|TRBV14
TGTGCCAGCAGCCAAGGTGCGGGAGGGCCCTATGAGCAGTTCTTC
CASSQGAGGPYEQFF
>.|TRBJ2-7|TRBD2|TRBV5-1
TGCGCCAGCAGCTGGACTAGCGGGAGTGTCTACGAGCAGTACTTC
CASSWTSGSVYEQYF
>.|TRBJ1-4|.|TRBV5-4
TGTGCCAGCAGCTTGGACCGGGGGGTTAATGAAAAACTGTTTTTT
CASSLDRGVNEKLFF
>.|TRBJ1-3|.|TRBV28
TGTGCCAGCGAAGAGGGGATCGGGAACACCATATATTTT
CASEEGIGNTIYF
>.|TRBJ2-7|.|TRBV28
TGTGCCAGCAGTTTAGGTCGGGGGAGGTTAGGCGAGCAGTACTTC
CASSLGRGRLGEQYF
>.|TRBJ1-1|.|TRBV28
TGTGCCAGCAGGCCCACTGGGCCCAGGGGTGAAGCTTTCTTT
CASRPTGPRGEAFF
>once|TRBJ2-7|.|TRBV28
TGTGCCAGCACAGGGGCCTCCGGGTCATACGAGCAGTACTTC
CASTGASGSYEQYF
>.|TRBJ1-4|.|TRBV5-8
TGTGCCAGCAGCTTGGAAGCACCAACTAATGAAAAACTGTTTTTT
CASSLEAPTNEKLFF
>.|TRBJ2-3|.|TRBV27
TGTGCCAGCAGCTACACAGGGTACGGAGATACGCAGTATTTT
CASSYTGYGDTQYF
>.|TRBJ2-6|.|TRBV7-2
TGTGCCAGCAGCTTTGACTCTGGGGCCAACGTCCTGACTTTC
CASSFDSGANVLTF
>.|TRBJ2-5|.|TRBV5-5
TGTGCCAGCAGCTCATGGCGACCCCACGAGACCCAGTACTTC
CASSSWRPHETQYF
>.|TRBJ2-7|TRBD2|TRBV6-1
TGTGCCAGCAGTGATCTAGCGGGAAGAGTCGGCGAGCAGTACTTC
CASSDLAGRVGEQYF
>.|TRBJ2-3|.|TRBV19
TGTGCCAGTAGTATAGACACAGATACGCAGTATTTT
CASSIDTDTQYF
>once|TRBJ2-3|.|TRBV20-1
TGCAGTGCTAGGGAGGACTATACGCAGTATTTT
CSAREDYTQYF